The T cell receptor (beta chain) described here comes from a study of T cell responses to AZD1222 COVID-19 vaccine. The V gene's germline CDR1 is SGHTA and CDR2 FQGNSA. V was shortened by 1 base and J by 0 bases, with 18 bases between the two germline ends. The CDR3 totals 19 residues. The method was immunoSEQ multiplex PCR; TCRdb's version includes in-frame clones alone and lacks a portion of them. The data show about 120,000 clones, 90% seen once. The sequence was obtained from an adult in good health. The rearrangement uses TRBV7-2 and TRBJ2-2; possibly TRBD1 for D (5 bases). Sequencing used peripheral blood, obtained on day 0 of MenACWY control vaccination. The CDR3 DNA reads TGTGCCAGCAGCTTAGATACCAGGGTGATCTCTCCGAACACCGGGGAGCTGTTTTTT. This gives the protein CASSLDTRVISPNTGELFF.